This TCR beta chain came from a study of T-cell reconstitution after alpha-beta-depleted transplantation in children. Molecular barcoding with unique molecular identifiers was used for the TCRbeta library. TCRdb reanalysed the PCR reads using MiXCR and keeps one entry per CDR3 protein. The sample carries over 200,000 distinct CDR3 sequences, approximately 9.5% recorded once. This CDR3 spans 13 amino acids. The V gene lost 3 bases and the J gene lost 7 bases, with 12 bases spanning the gap. Germline values: CDR1 LNHNV, CDR2 YYDKDF (reference sequence). This clonotype was counted many times. The receptor was derived from a human donor who donated a stem cell graft to a child with acute lymphoblastic leukemia. Here the sequenced sample was PBMCs from the stem cell graft donor, taken from the stem cell graft. The chain carries TRBV15 and TRBJ1-2; D not certain. CDR3 protein: CATSSAKMSGYTF. The CDR3 DNA reads as TGTGCCACCAGCAGTGCCAAAATGAGTGGCTACACCTTC. The full variable domain, completed using reference TRBV15 and TRBJ1-2, is DAMVIQNPRYQVTQFGKPVTLSCSQTLNHNVMYWYQQKSSQAPKLLFHYYDKDFNNEADTPDNFQSRRPNTSFCFLDIRSPGLGDTAMYLCATSSAKMSGYTFGSGTRLTVV.